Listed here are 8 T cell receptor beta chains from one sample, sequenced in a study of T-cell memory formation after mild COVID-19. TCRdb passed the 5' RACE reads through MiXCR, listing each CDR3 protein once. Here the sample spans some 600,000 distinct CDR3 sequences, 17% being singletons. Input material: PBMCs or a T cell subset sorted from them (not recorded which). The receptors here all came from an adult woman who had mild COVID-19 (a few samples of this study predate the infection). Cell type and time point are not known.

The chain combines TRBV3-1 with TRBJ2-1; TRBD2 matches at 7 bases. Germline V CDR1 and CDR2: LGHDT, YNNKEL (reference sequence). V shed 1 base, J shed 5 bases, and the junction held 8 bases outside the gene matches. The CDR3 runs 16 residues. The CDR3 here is CASSQVYLSGDNEQFF. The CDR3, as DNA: TGTGCCAGCAGCCAAGTTTATCTCAGCGGGGACAATGAGCAGTTCTTC.

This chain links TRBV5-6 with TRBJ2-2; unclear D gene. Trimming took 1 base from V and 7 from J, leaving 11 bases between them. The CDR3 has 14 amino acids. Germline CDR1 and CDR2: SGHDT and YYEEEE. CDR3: CASSLNPGVGELFF. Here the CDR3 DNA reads TGTGCCAGCAGCTTGAATCCCGGTGTCGGGGAGCTGTTTTTT. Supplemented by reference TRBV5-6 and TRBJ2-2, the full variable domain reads DAGVTQSPTHLIKTRGQQVTLRCSPKSGHDTVSWYQQALGQGPQFIFQYYEEEERQRGNFPDRFSGHQFPNYSSELNVNALLLGDSALYLCASSLNPGVGELFFGEGSRLTVL.

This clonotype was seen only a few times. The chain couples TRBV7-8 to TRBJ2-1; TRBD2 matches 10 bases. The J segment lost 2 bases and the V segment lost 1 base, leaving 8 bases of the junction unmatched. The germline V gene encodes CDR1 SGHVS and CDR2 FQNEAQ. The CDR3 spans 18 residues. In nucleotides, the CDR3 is TGTGCCAGCAGCTTAGGTCGGATTAGCGGGAGGACCTACAATGAGCAGTTCTTC. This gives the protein CASSLGRISGRTYNEQFF.

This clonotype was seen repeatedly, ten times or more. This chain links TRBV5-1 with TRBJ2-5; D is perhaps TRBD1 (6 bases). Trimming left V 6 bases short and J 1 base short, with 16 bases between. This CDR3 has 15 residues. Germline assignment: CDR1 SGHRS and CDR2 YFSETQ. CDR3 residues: CASKRLQGTQETQYF. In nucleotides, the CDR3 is TGCGCCAGCAAACGGCTTCAGGGGACCCAAGAGACCCAGTACTTC.

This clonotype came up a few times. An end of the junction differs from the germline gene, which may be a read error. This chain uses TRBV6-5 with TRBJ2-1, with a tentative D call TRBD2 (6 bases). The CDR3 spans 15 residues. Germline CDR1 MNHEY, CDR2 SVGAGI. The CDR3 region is CASSDSGLPYNEQFF. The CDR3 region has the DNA TGTGCCAGCAGTGACTCGGGACTCCCATACAATGAGCAGTTCTTC.

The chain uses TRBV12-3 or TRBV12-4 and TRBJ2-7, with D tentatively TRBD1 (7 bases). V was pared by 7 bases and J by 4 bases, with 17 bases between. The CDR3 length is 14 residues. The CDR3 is CASTPRAGGYEQYF. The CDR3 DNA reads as TGTGCCAGCACTCCACGGGCAGGGGGGTACGAGCAGTACTTC.

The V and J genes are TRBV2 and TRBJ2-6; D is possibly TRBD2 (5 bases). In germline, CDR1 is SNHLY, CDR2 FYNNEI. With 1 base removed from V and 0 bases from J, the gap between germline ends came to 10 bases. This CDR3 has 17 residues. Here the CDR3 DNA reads TGTGCCAGCAGTGAAGGAGGGATGAGCTCTGGGGCCAACGTCCTGACTTTC. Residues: CASSEGGMSSGANVLTF.

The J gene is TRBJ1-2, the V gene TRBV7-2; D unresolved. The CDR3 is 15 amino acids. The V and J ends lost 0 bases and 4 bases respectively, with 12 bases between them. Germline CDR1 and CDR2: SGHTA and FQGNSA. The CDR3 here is CASSLALLGSYGYTF. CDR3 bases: TGTGCCAGCAGCTTAGCGCTTTTAGGATCCTATGGCTACACCTTC.